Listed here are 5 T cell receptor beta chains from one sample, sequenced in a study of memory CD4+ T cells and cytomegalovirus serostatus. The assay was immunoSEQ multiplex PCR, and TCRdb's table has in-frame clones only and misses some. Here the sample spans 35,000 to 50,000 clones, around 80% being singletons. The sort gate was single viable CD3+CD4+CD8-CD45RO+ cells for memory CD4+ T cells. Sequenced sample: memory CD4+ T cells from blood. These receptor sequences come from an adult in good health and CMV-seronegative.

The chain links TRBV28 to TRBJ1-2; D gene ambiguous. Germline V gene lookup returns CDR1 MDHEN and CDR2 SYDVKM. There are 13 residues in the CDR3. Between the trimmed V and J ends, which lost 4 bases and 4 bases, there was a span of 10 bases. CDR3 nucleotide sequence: TGTGCCAGCAGTTCGGAGAGTTTCTATGGCTACACCTTC. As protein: CASSSESFYGYTF.

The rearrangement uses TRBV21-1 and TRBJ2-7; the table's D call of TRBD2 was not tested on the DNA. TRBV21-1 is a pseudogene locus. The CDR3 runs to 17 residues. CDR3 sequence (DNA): TGTGCCAGCCATAGACTAAGGGAGGCGGTAGGCCCCTACGAGCAGTACTTC. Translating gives CASHRLREAVGPYEQYF.

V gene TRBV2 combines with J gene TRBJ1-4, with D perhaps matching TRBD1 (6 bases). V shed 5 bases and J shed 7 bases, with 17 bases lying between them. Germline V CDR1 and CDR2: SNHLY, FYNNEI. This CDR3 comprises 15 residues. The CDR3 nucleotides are TGTGCCAGCAGTTTCCAGGGCAGGGGAAGTGAAAAACTGTTTTTT. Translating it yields CASSFQGRGSEKLFF. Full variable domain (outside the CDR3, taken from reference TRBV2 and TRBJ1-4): EPEVTQTPSHQVTQMGQEVILRCVPISNHLYFYWYRQILGQKVEFLVSFYNNEISEKSEIFDDQFSVERPDGSNFTLKIRSTKLEDSAMYFCASSFQGRGSEKLFFGSGTQLSVL.

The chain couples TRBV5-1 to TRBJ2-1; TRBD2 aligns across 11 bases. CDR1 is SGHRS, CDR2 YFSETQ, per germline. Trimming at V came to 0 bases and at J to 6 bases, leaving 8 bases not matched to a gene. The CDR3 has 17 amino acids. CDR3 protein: CASSLVAGGPRANEQFF. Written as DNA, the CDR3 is TGCGCCAGCAGCTTGGTAGCGGGGGGGCCGAGGGCCAATGAGCAGTTCTTC.

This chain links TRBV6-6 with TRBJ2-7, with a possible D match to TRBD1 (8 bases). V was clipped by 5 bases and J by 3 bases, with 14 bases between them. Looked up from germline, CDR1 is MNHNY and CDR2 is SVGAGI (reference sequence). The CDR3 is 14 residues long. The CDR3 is CASSKNRGGYEQYF. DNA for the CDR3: TGTGCCAGCAGTAAAAACAGGGGGGGCTACGAGCAGTACTTC.